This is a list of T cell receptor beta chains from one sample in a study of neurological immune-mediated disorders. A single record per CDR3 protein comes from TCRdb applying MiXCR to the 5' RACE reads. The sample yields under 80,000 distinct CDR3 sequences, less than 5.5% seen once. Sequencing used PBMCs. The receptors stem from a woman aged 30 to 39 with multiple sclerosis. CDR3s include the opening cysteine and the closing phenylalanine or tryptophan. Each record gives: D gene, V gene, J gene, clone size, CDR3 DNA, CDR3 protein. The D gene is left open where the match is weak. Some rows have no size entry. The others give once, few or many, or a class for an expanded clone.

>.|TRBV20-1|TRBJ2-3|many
TGCAGTGCCAAGTCCAGCGGGCCGGGGGATACGCAGTATTTT
CSAKSSGPGDTQYF
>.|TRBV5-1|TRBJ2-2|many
TGCGCCAGCAGTTTAGGCGGTCTAAACACCGGGGAGCTGTTTTTT
CASSLGGLNTGELFF
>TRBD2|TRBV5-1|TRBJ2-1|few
TGCGCCAGCAGCTCCAAACTAGCGGGTGGGGGCTTTGATGAGCAGTTCTTC
CASSSKLAGGGFDEQFF
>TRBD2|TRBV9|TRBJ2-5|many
TGTGCCAGCAGCGCGCGGGGGGTCTACCAAGAGACCCAGTACTTC
CASSARGVYQETQYF
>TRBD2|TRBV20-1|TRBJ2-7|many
TGCAGTGCTAGAGATGTGCTAGCGGGGGGCTCCAGCTCCTACGAGCAGTACTTC
CSARDVLAGGSSSYEQYF
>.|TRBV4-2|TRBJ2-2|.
TGTGCCAGCAGCCAAGAGCGGCAGGCGCCCACCGGGGAGCTGTTTTTT
CASSQERQAPTGELFF
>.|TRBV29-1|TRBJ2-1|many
TGCAGCGTGAACCATAGGGGGGGTAATGAGCAGTTCTTC
CSVNHRGGNEQFF
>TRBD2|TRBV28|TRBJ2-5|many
TGTGCCAGCAGTATTAGCGGGGGGGCCAAAGAGACCCAGTACTTC
CASSISGGAKETQYF
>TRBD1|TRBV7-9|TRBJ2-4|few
TGTGCCAGCAGAGCTAAGGGGGCGATAAACATTCAGTACTTC
CASRAKGAINIQYF
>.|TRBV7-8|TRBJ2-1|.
TGTGCCAGCAGCTTATTGGCGGGGAGTCGAAAAAACTACAATGAGCAGTTCTTC
CASSLLAGSRKNYNEQFF
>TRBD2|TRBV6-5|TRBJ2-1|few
TGTGCCAGCAGTTACAGTCCCAGCGGGGATAGAGGTGAGCAGTTCTTC
CASSYSPSGDRGEQFF
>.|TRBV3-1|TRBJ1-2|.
TGTGCCAGCAGCCGGCTTGTGGGGTTGGATGGCTACACCTTC
CASSRLVGLDGYTF
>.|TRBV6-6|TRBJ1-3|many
TGTGCCAGCAGTTGGAGGGACGGCTCTGGAAACACCATATATTTT
CASSWRDGSGNTIYF
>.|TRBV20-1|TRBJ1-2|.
TGCAGTGCTCTCCGAAATTTGGAATATGGCTACACCTTC
CSALRNLEYGYTF
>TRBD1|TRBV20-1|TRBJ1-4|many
TGCAGTGTCGGGACAGCTACAACTAATGAAAAACTGTTTTTT
CSVGTATTNEKLFF
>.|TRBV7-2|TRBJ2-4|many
TGTGCCAGCAGCTTAGCGACTCTAGCCAAAAACATTCAGTACTTC
CASSLATLAKNIQYF
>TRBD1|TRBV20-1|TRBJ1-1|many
TGCAGTGCCCCCGAGACAGGGGACACTGAAGCTTTCTTT
CSAPETGDTEAFF
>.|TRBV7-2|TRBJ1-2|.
TGTGCCAGCAGCACCAACTATGGCTACACCTTC
CASSTNYGYTF
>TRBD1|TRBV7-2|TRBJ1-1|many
TGTGCCAGCAGCTCTGACAGGGGGTATCAAGCTTTCTTT
CASSSDRGYQAFF
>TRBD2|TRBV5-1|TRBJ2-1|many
TGCGCCAGCAGCTTGGCCGTAGCGGGGGGTTTAGTTGAGCAGTTCTTC
CASSLAVAGGLVEQFF
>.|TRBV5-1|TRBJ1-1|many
TGCGCCAGCAGCTTGGGGGGCGCGGACACTGAAGCTTTCTTT
CASSLGGADTEAFF
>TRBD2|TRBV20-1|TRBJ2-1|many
TGCAGTGCTACCCCCCTAGCGGGGGGCGAGCAGTTCTTC
CSATPLAGGEQFF
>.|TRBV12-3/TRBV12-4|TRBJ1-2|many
TGTGCCAGCACCTCTGACAGTCTCTCCGGCTACACCTTC
CASTSDSLSGYTF
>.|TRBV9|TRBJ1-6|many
TGTGCCAGCAGCGTAAGTGACATTAATTCACCCCTCCACTTT
CASSVSDINSPLHF
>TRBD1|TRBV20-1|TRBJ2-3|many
TGCAGTGCAGCGCAGGGGGCAGATACGCAGTATTTT
CSAAQGADTQYF
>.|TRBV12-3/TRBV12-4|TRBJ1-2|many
TGTGCCAGCAGTACGGGTGATCCGACCTATGGCTACACCTTC
CASSTGDPTYGYTF
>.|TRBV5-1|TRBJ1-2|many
TGCGCCAGCAGCCCGACATTTGCGGCGAGATATGGCTACACCTTC
CASSPTFAARYGYTF
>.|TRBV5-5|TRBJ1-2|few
TGTGCCAGCAGCTGGGACCTCTATGACTACACCTTC
CASSWDLYDYTF
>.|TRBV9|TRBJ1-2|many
TGTGCCAGCAGCTCCCAGGGAGGGTCCTATGGCTACACCTTC
CASSSQGGSYGYTF
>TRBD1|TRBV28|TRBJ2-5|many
TGTGCCAGCAGTTTCCACAGGGGTGGGGAGACCCAGTACTTC
CASSFHRGGETQYF
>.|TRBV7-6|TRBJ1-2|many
TGTGCCAGCAGCTTAGATCCAGGGTCCGCGTTAGCTAACTATGGCTACACCTTC
CASSLDPGSALANYGYTF
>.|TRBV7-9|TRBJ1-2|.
TGTGCCAGCAGCTTATATCGGGGGCCGGCCTATGGCTACACCTTC
CASSLYRGPAYGYTF
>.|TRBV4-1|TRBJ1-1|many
TGCGCCAGCAGCCCAAAACAGGGTAGAGACACTGAAGCTTTCTTT
CASSPKQGRDTEAFF
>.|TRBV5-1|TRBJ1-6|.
TGCGCCAGCAGCTTAACAGCTTCTTCCTATAATTCACCCCTCCACTTT
CASSLTASSYNSPLHF
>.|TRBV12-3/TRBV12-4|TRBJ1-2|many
TGTGCCAGCAGTTTCGGTGGGGGCTACACCTTC
CASSFGGGYTF
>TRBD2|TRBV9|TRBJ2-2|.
TGTGCCAGCAGCGTAGAAGGTAGCGGGGGAACCTTAACCGGGGAGCTGTTTTTT
CASSVEGSGGTLTGELFF
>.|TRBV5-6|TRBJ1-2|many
TGTGCCAGCACCCCGGGGGGCGTATATGGCTACACCTTC
CASTPGGVYGYTF
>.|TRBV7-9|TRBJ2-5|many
TGTGCCAGCAGCTACGGTGCGGGGGCACAAGAGACCCAGTACTTC
CASSYGAGAQETQYF
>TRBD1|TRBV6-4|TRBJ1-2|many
TGTGCCAGCAATGACACCCCGGGACAGGGGAACTATGGCTACACCTTC
CASNDTPGQGNYGYTF
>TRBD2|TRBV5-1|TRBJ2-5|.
TGCGCCAGCAGCTTGCCCGGACTAGGGCCCGGACAGACCCAGTACTTC
CASSLPGLGPGQTQYF
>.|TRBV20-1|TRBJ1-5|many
TGCAGTGCGGGAATGGGCAATCAGCCCCAGCATTTT
CSAGMGNQPQHF
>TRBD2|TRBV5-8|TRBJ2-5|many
TGTGCCAGCAGCTTACTAGCGGGGGGGACCCAGTACTTC
CASSLLAGGTQYF
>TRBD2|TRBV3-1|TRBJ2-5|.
TGTGCCAGCAGCCAAGTAGCGGGTACGATTCAAGAGACCCAGTACTTC
CASSQVAGTIQETQYF
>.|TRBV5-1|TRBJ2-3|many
TGCGCCAGCAGCCTGGGACGGACAGATACGCAGTATTTT
CASSLGRTDTQYF
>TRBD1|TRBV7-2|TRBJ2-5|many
TGTGCCAGCAGCCCGACCGGGACAGGGACGGGGGAGACCCAGTACTTC
CASSPTGTGTGETQYF
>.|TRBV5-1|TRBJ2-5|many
TGCGCCAGCAGCTTGAGTGCTGGACCTACACAAGAGACCCAGTACTTC
CASSLSAGPTQETQYF
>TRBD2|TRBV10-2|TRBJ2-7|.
TGCGCCAGCAATAGCGGGGGCCCCTACGAGCAGTACTTC
CASNSGGPYEQYF
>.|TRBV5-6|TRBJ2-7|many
TGTGCCAGCAGCTTGTCAGCCTGGGGGACCTACGAGCAGTACTTC
CASSLSAWGTYEQYF
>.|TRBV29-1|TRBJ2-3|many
TGCAGCGTTGAATCGGTGTACGCAGATACGCAGTATTTT
CSVESVYADTQYF
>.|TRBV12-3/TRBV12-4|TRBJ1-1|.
TGTGCCAGCGGGGAGGGTGGTTTCACTGAAGCTTTCTTT
CASGEGGFTEAFF